Each of the 31 T cell receptor beta chains below was sequenced from the same sample in a study of vaccination and CD4 T cells after COVID-19. The Oncomine TCR Beta short-read assay was applied to DNA of cultured CD4+ T cells. TCRdb passed the PCR reads through MiXCR, listing each CDR3 protein once. The repertoire holds around 30,000 distinct CDR3 sequences, over 30% seen once, with more than 3% in the top ten. Time point described: late sampling 161 to 241 days after vaccination in three convalescent patients. As to treatment: approximately nine-day PBMC culture with coronavirus spike peptide pools or control peptides (ViraFEST assay). Their antigens remain unidentified. The source was CD4+ T cells from blood, cultured in vitro, collected about 7 months after SARS-CoV-2 vaccination. Every receptor here comes from a human donor who had recovered from COVID-19.

This chain uses TRBV20-1 with TRBJ2-7, with 15 positions matching TRBD2. CDR3 length equals 15 residues. Looked up from germline, CDR1 is DFQATT and CDR2 is SNEGSKA (reference sequence). The ends lost 6 bases at V and 4 bases at J; junction bases unmatched: 7. CDR3 region: CSAHAGTSGRYEQYF. CDR3 DNA: TGCAGTGCCCACGCCGGGACTAGCGGGAGGTACGAGCAGTACTTC.

There are a few counts of this clonotype. CDR3 bases: TGTGCCAGCAGCTCGGACAGAAACACTGAAGCTTTCTTT. It yields the protein CASSSDRNTEAFF. V and J are TRBV7-3 and TRBJ1-1; tentatively, D is TRBD1 (6 bases). CDR3 size: 13 residues. Germline CDR1 and CDR2: SGHTA and FQGTGA. Between the trimmed V and J ends, which lost 4 bases and 2 bases, there was a span of 8 bases.

The chain has TRBV28 and TRBJ1-2; 9 bases agree with TRBD1. Germline V lookup: CDR1 MDHEN, CDR2 SYDVKM. This CDR3 spans 16 amino acids. V lost 4 bases to trimming and J lost 6 bases; unmatched junction nucleotides: 12. This chain's CDR3 is CASSYGSPGQGHGYTF. The DNA for the CDR3 is TGTGCCAGCAGTTATGGTTCACCGGGACAGGGTCATGGCTACACCTTC.

This clonotype has only a few counts. The chain carries TRBV7-2 and TRBJ2-7; D is uncertain. Per germline, CDR1 SGHTA and CDR2 FQGNSA. The length of the CDR3 is 14 residues. V lost 5 bases and J 0 bases, leaving 11 bases between the germline ends. As DNA, the CDR3 is TGTGCCAGCAGCCCAAGTCCTAGCTCCTACGAGCAGTACTTC. Translation: CASSPSPSSYEQYF. Combining the CDR3 with reference TRBV7-2 and TRBJ2-7 gives the whole variable domain GAGVSQSPSNKVTEKGKDVELRCDPISGHTALYWYRQSLGQGLEFLIYFQGNSAPDKSGLPSDRFSAERTGGSVSTLTIQRTQQEDSAVYLCASSPSPSSYEQYFGPGTRLTVT.

The chain is built from TRBV6-4 and TRBJ2-1, with 13 positions matching TRBD2. With V trimmed by 2 bases and J by 5 bases, 0 bases remained unmatched. CDR1 is MRHNA and CDR2 is SNTAGT in the germline V gene. The CDR3 covers 15 residues. The CDR3 loop is CASSDGTSGNNEQFF. CDR3 coding DNA: TGTGCCAGCAGTGACGGGACTAGCGGGAACAATGAGCAGTTCTTC.

This clonotype was counted between two and nine times. The rearrangement joins TRBV20-1 to TRBJ2-7, with TRBD2 matching 8 bases. V lost 3 bases and J lost 1; bases outside the gene matches: 2. The CDR3 has 13 residues. Per germline, CDR1 DFQATT and CDR2 SNEGSKA (reference sequence). The CDR3 here is CSASTSGSYEQYF. CDR3 nucleotide sequence: TGCAGTGCTAGCACTAGCGGTTCCTACGAGCAGTACTTC.

The chain joins TRBV30 to TRBJ1-1; possibly TRBD1 for D (5 bases). CDR1 and CDR2 (germline): GTSNPN, SVGIG (reference sequence). The ends were cut back, 4 bases at V and 6 bases at J, with 18 bases in the middle. The CDR3 is made up of 14 amino acids. The CDR3 sequence is CAWTDRRTISEAFF. In DNA, the CDR3 is TGTGCCTGGACTGACAGACGAACAATCTCTGAAGCTTTCTTT.

This chain joins TRBV15 and TRBJ2-7; D may correspond to TRBD1 or TRBD2 (5 bases each). CDR3 length: 15 amino acids. The germline V gene encodes CDR1 LNHNV and CDR2 YYDKDF (reference sequence). Trimming removed 5 bases at V and 2 bases at J, with 16 bases between. The CDR3 loop is CATSGARTGPYEQYF. In DNA form, the CDR3 reads TGTGCCACCAGCGGGGCGCGGACGGGGCCCTACGAGCAGTACTTC.

The rearrangement uses TRBV27 and TRBJ1-5, with 7 bases lining up with TRBD1. Germline trimming cut 6 bases from V and 7 bases from J; bases unmatched to any gene: 12. Germline-derived CDR1 and CDR2 are MNHEY and SMNVEV (reference sequence). The CDR3 has 15 amino acids. CDR3 coding DNA: TGTGCCAGCAGAAGACTGGGACAGACGGGGCAGCCCCAGCATTTT. Protein product: CASRRLGQTGQPQHF.

The V gene is TRBV18, the J gene TRBJ1-5; TRBD1 is a possible D gene (5 bases). The CDR3 is 15 residues long. The V gene lost 2 bases and the J gene lost 2 bases, with 10 bases spanning the gap. The germline gives CDR1 KGHSH, CDR2 LQKENI. CDR3 DNA: TGTGCCAGCTCACCAGGATCGGGGGGCAATCAGCCCCAGCATTTT. This codes for CASSPGSGGNQPQHF.

The chain recombines TRBV20-1 with TRBJ2-3; D is unclear. Germline CDR1 and CDR2: DFQATT and SNEGSKA (reference sequence). V was pared by 2 bases and J by 10 bases, with 22 bases between. The CDR3 sequence is 15 residues long. This CDR3 reads CSARRIFTTPLAQYF. CDR3 bases: TGCAGTGCTAGAAGAATTTTTACTACCCCTTTGGCGCAGTATTTT.

J is TRBJ1-1 and V is TRBV2; D is unresolved. Germline CDR1 SNHLY, CDR2 FYNNEI. V was trimmed by 7 bases and J by 0 bases, leaving 15 bases between them. The CDR3 is 15 residues long. For the CDR3, the DNA is TGTGCCAGCAACCCGTTGACCAGTTTGAACACTGAAGCTTTCTTT. Translating it yields CASNPLTSLNTEAFF.

The CDR3 loop reads CATSETGENEQYF. CDR3 bases: TGTGCCACCAGTGAGACAGGGGAGAATGAGCAGTACTTC. The chain combines TRBV24-1 with TRBJ2-7; 8 positions agree with TRBD1. This CDR3 contains 13 residues. Trimming at V came to 4 bases and at J to 7 bases, leaving 5 bases not matched to a gene. In germline, CDR1 is KGHDR, CDR2 SFDVKD.

The chain carries TRBV28 and TRBJ1-2, with D perhaps TRBD1 (5 bases). This CDR3 region has 14 residues. The germline CDR1 and CDR2 sequences are MDHEN and SYDVKM. Trimming left V 7 bases short and J 4 bases short, with 16 bases between. This chain's CDR3 is CASKEYGTSYGYTF. CDR3 in DNA: TGTGCCAGCAAGGAATACGGGACTTCCTATGGCTACACCTTC.

V usage is TRBV12-3 or TRBV12-4 and J usage is TRBJ1-2; possibly TRBD1 for D (6 bases). The CDR3 length is 12 residues. The V end was cut by 6 bases, the J end by 7 bases, with 12 bases between. For the CDR3, the DNA is TGTGCCAGCAGCCGGGACACCAGTGGCTACACCTTC. It specifies CASSRDTSGYTF.

The rearrangement uses TRBV6-1 and TRBJ1-4; D is ambiguous. The germline V and J ends were trimmed by 8 bases and 0 bases, with 10 bases remaining between them. There are 14 residues in the CDR3. Germline V CDR1 and CDR2: MNHNS, SASEGT. CDR3 loop: CASRSPATNEKLFF. Written as DNA, the CDR3 is TGTGCCAGCCGAAGTCCGGCAACTAATGAAAAACTGTTTTTT.

The genes are TRBV20-1 and TRBJ2-7, with 9 bases that match TRBD1. V trimming: 0 bases; J trimming: 7 bases; junction bases outside the gene matches: 13. This CDR3 region has 16 residues. Per the germline V gene, CDR1 is DFQATT and CDR2 is SNEGSKA (reference sequence). CDR3 loop: CSAREGFFGTGSEQYF. The CDR3, as DNA: TGCAGTGCTAGAGAAGGGTTTTTCGGGACAGGGAGTGAGCAGTACTTC.

This clonotype has just one count. CDR3 in DNA: TGTGCCAGCAGTTCTCAGGACACGAAGGGGCCCAAAAACATTCAGTACTTC. Translated, it gives CASSSQDTKGPKNIQYF. The rearrangement uses TRBV28 and TRBJ2-4; TRBD1 is a possible D gene (5 bases). V was cut by 4 bases and J by 2 bases, with 18 bases left in between. This CDR3 spans 17 amino acids. CDR1 is MDHEN, CDR2 SYDVKM, per germline. Filled out from reference TRBV28 and TRBJ2-4, the complete variable domain reads DVKVTQSSRYLVKRTGEKVFLECVQDMDHENMFWYRQDPGLGLRLIYFSYDVKMKEKGDIPEGYSVSREKKERFSLILESASTNQTSMYLCASSSQDTKGPKNIQYFGAGTRLSVL.

The chain carries TRBV20-1 and TRBJ1-6; the D gene is possibly TRBD1 (5 bases). Germline CDR1 reads DFQATT; CDR2 reads SNEGSKA (reference sequence). The CDR3 loop spans 17 amino acids. Trimming shortened V by 1 base and J by 7 bases, and 20 bases separated the two germline ends. CDR3 region: CSARVDEEGPGNSPLHF. Written as DNA, the CDR3 is TGCAGTGCTAGAGTGGACGAAGAGGGGCCGGGAAATTCACCCCTCCACTTT.

This rearrangement joins TRBV27 to TRBJ2-7; TRBD1 aligns across 12 bases. V shed 4 bases, J shed 6 bases, and the junction held 4 bases outside the gene matches. In germline, CDR1 is MNHEY, CDR2 SMNVEV (reference sequence). This CDR3 is built from 14 residues. CDR3 protein: CASSSGQGAFEQYF. In nucleotides, the CDR3 is TGTGCCAGCAGTTCGGGACAGGGGGCCTTCGAGCAGTACTTC.

This chain uses TRBV14 with TRBJ1-5, with D unresolved. V was trimmed by 8 bases and J by 4 bases, leaving 6 bases between them. The CDR3 has 11 residues. The V gene's germline CDR1 is SGHDN and CDR2 FVKESK. The CDR3, as DNA: TGTGCCAGCGAGGAGAATCAGCCCCAGCATTTT. Its translation: CASEENQPQHF.

J is TRBJ1-2 and V is TRBV6-1; 8 bases agree with TRBD1. Germline V gene data show CDR1 as MNHNS and CDR2 as SASEGT. The CDR3 length is 14 residues. After removal of 6 bases from V and 2 bases from J, the junction contained 5 bases not matched to a gene. The CDR3 reads CASSTRGRNYGYTF. The CDR3 nucleotides are TGTGCCAGCAGCACCAGGGGGCGCAACTATGGCTACACCTTC.

V gene TRBV5-1 combines with J gene TRBJ2-1, with D uncertain. V shed 4 bases and J shed 0 bases, with 14 bases lying between them. Germline CDR1 is SGHRS and CDR2 is YFSETQ. There are 16 residues in the CDR3. CDR3 in amino acids: CASSESYPSSYNEQFF. DNA of the CDR3: TGCGCCAGCAGCGAAAGTTATCCTAGCTCCTACAATGAGCAGTTCTTC.

This clonotype has only a few counts. V gene TRBV7-3 combines with J gene TRBJ1-5, with D possibly TRBD1 on 5 matching bases. The CDR3 is 13 residues long. Germline CDR1 and CDR2: SGHTA and FQGTGA. V shed 5 bases and J shed 1 base, with 6 bases lying between them. CDR3 amino acids: CASSRDSNQPQHF. CDR3 DNA sequence: TGTGCCAGCAGCCGGGACAGCAATCAGCCCCAGCATTTT.

V gene TRBV7-8 combines with J gene TRBJ1-5; unclear D gene. V was shortened by 5 bases and J by 4 bases, with 27 bases between the two germline ends. The V gene's germline CDR1 is SGHVS and CDR2 FQNEAQ. The CDR3 length is 19 residues. The CDR3 reads CASSTLTPGLALPNQPQHF. The CDR3 coding sequence is TGTGCCAGCAGCACCCTTACCCCGGGATTGGCTTTGCCGAATCAGCCCCAGCATTTT. The entire variable domain, with the rest obtained from reference TRBV7-8 and TRBJ1-5, is as follows: GAGVSQSPRYKVAKRGQDVALRCDPISGHVSLFWYQQALGQGPEFLTYFQNEAQLDKSGLPSDRFFAERPEGSVSTLKIQRTQQEDSAVYLCASSTLTPGLALPNQPQHFGDGTRLSIL.

V is TRBV5-1 and J is TRBJ2-7; D gene unclear. The germline CDR1 and CDR2 sequences are SGHRS and YFSETQ. V dropped 4 bases and J dropped 3 bases, with 8 bases sitting between them. This CDR3 comprises 12 residues. CDR3 sequence (DNA): TGCGCCAGCAGCGGTGATAGCTACGAGCAGTACTTC. Its translation: CASSGDSYEQYF.

This clonotype showed up just a few times. The chain uses TRBV19 and TRBJ1-1, with D perhaps matching TRBD1 (5 bases). Germline V gene lookup returns CDR1 LNHDA and CDR2 SQIVND (reference sequence). The V and J ends lost 3 bases and 8 bases respectively, with 13 bases between them. CDR3 length: 13 amino acids. The CDR3: CASSMIRGHEAFF. CDR3 coding DNA: TGTGCCAGTAGTATGATTAGGGGCCACGAAGCTTTCTTT. Filled out from reference TRBV19 and TRBJ1-1, the complete variable domain reads DGGITQSPKYLFRKEGQNVTLSCEQNLNHDAMYWYRQDPGQGLRLIYYSQIVNDFQKGDIAEGYSVSREKKESFPLTVTSAQKNPTAFYLCASSMIRGHEAFFGQGTRLTVV.

V is TRBV6-1 and J is TRBJ2-5; TRBD2 is a possible D gene (6 bases). The CDR3 extends over 12 amino acids. The V gene lost 10 bases and the J gene lost 3 bases, with 12 bases spanning the gap. Germline values: CDR1 MNHNS, CDR2 SASEGT. CDR3 sequence reads: CATGTREETQYF. The DNA for the CDR3 is TGTGCCACCGGGACTCGAGAAGAGACCCAGTACTTC.

This chain links TRBV19 with TRBJ2-1; 14 bases align to TRBD2. Germline V CDR1 and CDR2: LNHDA, SQIVND (reference sequence). The ends lost 6 bases at V and 8 bases at J; junction bases unmatched: 9. The CDR3 is 16 residues long. CDR3 bases: TGTGCCAGTAGGAGATTCGGGACTAGCGGGAGCTATGAGCAGTTCTTC. Protein product: CASRRFGTSGSYEQFF.

Only a few counts were recorded for this clonotype. The V gene is TRBV6-1, the J gene TRBJ1-6; possible D gene TRBD1, 5 bases. Trimming pared 2 bases from V and 13 bases from J, leaving 12 bases between. Germline CDR1 reads MNHNS; CDR2 reads SASEGT. This CDR3 comprises 13 residues. The CDR3 reads CASSEFGGFPLHF. CDR3 in DNA: TGTGCCAGCAGTGAATTTGGGGGGTTTCCCCTCCACTTT.

CDR3 DNA: TGTGCCACCAGTGCCCAGACTAGCGGGGTCTCCTACAATGAGCAGTTCTTC. This codes for CATSAQTSGVSYNEQFF. The rearrangement links TRBV24-1 to TRBJ2-1, with TRBD2 matching 11 bases. The germline V gene encodes CDR1 KGHDR and CDR2 SFDVKD. The CDR3 runs 17 residues. V lost 5 bases and J lost 0; bases outside the gene matches: 5.